The clone carrying this T cell receptor (beta chain) was seen at least ten times. Its antigen is as yet unknown. The sample is drawn from a study of regulatory T cells in long-lasting Graves disease. Study results and limitations: More public clonotypes were shared by persistent patients (about 3,000) than by new patients (approximately 990).

Time point indicated: persistent/refractory GD, antithyroid drugs over 5 years with positive TRAb. PBMC RNA was the source of the TCR library. With iRepertoire HTBI primers and Arm-PCR of CDR3 regions, TCR beta libraries were built. TCRdb reprocessed the multiplex PCR reads with MiXCR, giving one entry per CDR3 protein. The data hold fewer than 400,000 distinct CDR3 sequences, with about 19% observed a single time. The input for sequencing was peripheral blood mononuclear cells (PBMCs), taken when the disease was refractory, from a patient treated with antithyroid drugs. The source is a female donor with Graves disease.

The CDR3 sequence: CASSDSTNTIYF. In DNA form, the CDR3 reads TGTGCCAGCAGTGACTCCACGAACACCATATATTTT. V and J are TRBV2 and TRBJ1-3, with D hard to call. CDR3 length: 12 residues. Trimming removed 3 bases at V and 7 bases at J, with 7 bases between. Germline loops: CDR1 SNHLY, CDR2 FYNNEI.